The clone carrying this TCR beta chain was detected many times. The antigen is undetermined. This sample is part of a study of early T cells in non-severe SARS-CoV-2 infection. Study information: Sequenced material consisted of bulk RNA (from unsorted whole blood), and chains were unpaired.

Individual cDNA molecules carried attached unique molecular identifiers. TCRdb recomputed calls from the 5' RACE reads with MiXCR, one row per CDR3 protein. Among 21,000 or so distinct CDR3 sequences listed, around 5.2% were seen once. J lost 1 base, V lost 1 base, and 4 bases had no gene match. This CDR3 has 16 amino acids. Germline V gene sequence: CDR1 SEHNR, CDR2 FQNEAQ (reference sequence). Points from the study as a whole: CD4 and private specificities were missed by VDJdb matching, which favored anti-spike CD8 responses.

The chain combines TRBV7-9 with TRBJ2-5; 9 bases map to TRBD2. This clonotype was sampled from an adult who was a healthcare worker with PCR-confirmed SARS-CoV-2 infection or an uninfected control (not recorded which). The sample taken for sequencing was whole blood. CDR3 residues: CASSLGRAGGQETQYF. CDR3 coding DNA: TGTGCCAGCAGCTTAGGGCGAGCGGGAGGCCAAGAGACCCAGTACTTC.